A single sample is the source of the 20 T cell receptor beta chains below, sequenced in a study of Ad26.COV2.S vaccination and SARS-CoV-2 variants. Only in-frame clones appear in the TCRdb table, and some are missing; sequencing was by immunoSEQ multiplex PCR. The repertoire has about 350,000 clones, under 95% of them found once; the top ten carry roughly 3.9%. The material was peripheral blood, obtained after recovery from COVID-19. The receptors stem from a human donor who had recovered from COVID-19.

J is TRBJ2-3 and V is TRBV18; 10 nucleotides align to TRBD2. Trimming removed 3 bases from V and 0 bases from J; junction bases left unmatched: 9. Germline lookup yields CDR1 KGHSH and CDR2 LQKENI. CDR3 length: 18 residues. This CDR3 reads CASSPPSGLATSTDTQYF. In DNA, the CDR3 is TGTGCCAGCTCACCCCCCTCGGGACTAGCGACCAGCACAGATACGCAGTATTTT. The full variable domain, its missing parts supplied by reference TRBV18 and TRBJ2-3, is NAGVMQNPRHLVRRRGQEARLRCSPMKGHSHVYWYRQLPEEGLKFMVYLQKENIIDESGMPKERFSAEFPKEGPSILRIQQVVRGDSAAYFCASSPPSGLATSTDTQYFGPGTRLTVL.

Regarding this clone: At one end, the junction sequence differs from germline, possibly due to a read error. The chain recombines TRBV27 with TRBJ1-5; D uncertain. The CDR3 is 14 amino acids. Germline V gives CDR1 MNHEY, CDR2 SMNVEV (reference sequence). CDR3 sequence reads: CASSISFSNQPQHF. The CDR3 coding sequence is TGTGCCAGCAGTATATCTTTTAGCAATCAGCCCCAGCATTTT.

This clone was detected a few times. The chain has TRBV19 and TRBJ1-5; D not resolved. Germline CDR1 reads LNHDA; CDR2 reads SQIVND (reference sequence). This CDR3 comprises 12 residues. Trimming removed 9 bases from V and 1 base from J, with 7 bases in between. The CDR3 nucleotides are TGTGCCAGCCGGGAGAGCAATCAGCCCCAGCATTTT. It is translated as CASRESNQPQHF.

The CDR3 nucleotides are TGTGCCAGCAGTCTGGGGGGGGGAATGAACACTGAAGCTTTCTTT. This gives the protein CASSLGGGMNTEAFF. J is TRBJ1-1 and V is TRBV6-5, with D perhaps TRBD1 (5 bases). Germline V gene sequence: CDR1 MNHEY, CDR2 SVGAGI. The CDR3 length is 15 residues. With 5 bases removed from V and 0 bases from J, the gap between germline ends came to 13 bases.

The chain links TRBV27 to TRBJ2-3, with D unclear. The CDR3 has 12 amino acids. V gave up 5 bases and J gave up 4 bases, with 7 bases separating them. Germline lookup yields CDR1 MNHEY and CDR2 SMNVEV (reference sequence). CDR3 loop: CASSPIADTQYF. For the CDR3, the DNA is TGTGCCAGCAGTCCTATAGCAGATACGCAGTATTTT.

The chain links TRBV11-2 to TRBJ1-1; 7 bases map to TRBD1. V shed 6 bases and J 3 bases; nucleotides not matched to a gene: 10. CDR3 length equals 15 residues. The germline gives CDR1 SGHAT, CDR2 FQNNGV. DNA for the CDR3: TGTGCCAGCAGGGAACAGACAGGGAGGGACACTGAAGCTTTCTTT. Translating it yields CASREQTGRDTEAFF.

The chain combines TRBV19 with TRBJ1-5; weak D call: TRBD1 (6 bases). The germline gives CDR1 LNHDA, CDR2 SQIVND (reference sequence). There are 17 residues in the CDR3. Trimming removed 6 bases at V and 0 bases at J, with 18 bases between. Here the CDR3 reads CASRRRVQGYSNQPQHF. CDR3 nucleotides: TGTGCCAGTAGGCGGAGGGTACAGGGTTATAGCAATCAGCCCCAGCATTTT.

The gene calls are TRBV9 and TRBJ2-2; TRBD1 is a possible D gene (5 bases). The CDR3 is 15 residues long. V dropped 1 base and J dropped 5 bases, with 12 bases sitting between them. Per germline, CDR1 SGDLS and CDR2 YYNGEE. The DNA of the CDR3 is TGTGCCAGCAGCGTATCAGGGCACGGGACCGGGGAGCTGTTTTTT. Its translation: CASSVSGHGTGELFF.

This rearrangement joins TRBV5-6 to TRBJ1-5; 10 bases fit TRBD1. V dropped 3 bases and J dropped 3; count of bases not matched to a gene: 6. Germline loops: CDR1 SGHDT, CDR2 YYEEEE. This CDR3 is built from 16 residues. The CDR3 region has the DNA TGTGCCAGCAGCTCGGGACAGGGGAGGGTCAATCAGCCCCAGCATTTT. This encodes CASSSGQGRVNQPQHF.

This chain joins TRBV3-1 (or the pseudogene TRBV3-2) and TRBJ2-3, with 11 bases lining up with TRBD2. Germline-derived CDR1 and CDR2 are LGHDT and YNNKEL (reference sequence). The V and J ends lost 1 base and 8 bases, in that order; junction bases with no gene match: 2. This CDR3 spans 14 amino acids. The CDR3 here is CASSQVLAGGTQYF. CDR3 bases: TGTGCCAGCAGCCAAGTGCTAGCGGGGGGTACGCAGTATTTT.

The chain is built from TRBV25-1 and TRBJ2-4; unclear D gene. CDR1 is MGHDK and CDR2 is SYGVNS in the germline V gene. The CDR3 covers 17 residues. V dropped 1 base and J dropped 1 base, with 14 bases sitting between them. The CDR3 DNA reads TGTGCCAGCAGTGAATTTCAGCTACCGACGGCCAAAAACATTCAGTACTTC. It specifies CASSEFQLPTAKNIQYF.

V is TRBV5-1 and J is TRBJ2-1; 9 nucleotides align to TRBD1. The germline V gene encodes CDR1 SGHRS and CDR2 YFSETQ. J gave up 8 bases and V 4 bases, and 13 bases lay outside the gene matches. CDR3 length equals 16 residues. The chain's CDR3 is CASSPRPGQGFDEQFF. In nucleotides, the CDR3 is TGCGCCAGCAGCCCTAGACCGGGACAGGGTTTCGATGAGCAGTTCTTC.

This chain links TRBV7-9 with TRBJ2-3; D remains ambiguous. Trimming took 2 bases from V and 2 from J, leaving 5 bases between them. The CDR3 is 13 residues long. Germline CDR1 reads SEHNR; CDR2 reads FQNEAQ (reference sequence). CDR3 bases: TGTGCCAGCAGCTTATCGCCCACAGATACGCAGTATTTT. It yields the protein CASSLSPTDTQYF.

The rearrangement joins TRBV6-2 or TRBV6-3 to TRBJ2-1; no clear D. Germline V gene lookup returns CDR1 MNHEY and CDR2 SVGEGT. V gave up 4 bases and J gave up 9 bases, with 7 bases separating them. The CDR3 is made up of 11 amino acids. The CDR3 DNA reads as TGTGCCAGCAGTTTAGCATCTGAGCAGTTCTTC. Translated: CASSLASEQFF.

The chain recombines TRBV25-1 with TRBJ1-6, with 9 nucleotides matching TRBD1. V was clipped by 6 bases and J by 12 bases; unmatched bases: 12. Germline CDR1 and CDR2: MGHDK and SYGVNS. This CDR3 is 15 amino acids long. CDR3 in amino acids: CASRTGQGIVGPLHF. The CDR3 DNA is TGTGCCAGCAGAACTGGACAGGGGATCGTCGGACCCCTCCACTTT.

This clone was recorded once. The chain employs TRBV7-2 and TRBJ2-5; 12 bases fit TRBD2. V was clipped by 10 bases and J by 2 bases; unmatched bases: 8. The CDR3 length is 15 residues. CDR1 and CDR2 from the germline V gene are SGHTA and FQGNSA. The CDR3 DNA sequence: TGTGCCATACTAGCGGGGGGCACCAATCAAGAGACCCAGTACTTC. Its protein product is CAILAGGTNQETQYF.

The chain recombines TRBV5-1 with TRBJ2-1; 7 bases are shared with TRBD2. With 4 bases clipped from V and 10 bases from J, the junction kept 8 bases outside the gene matches. The CDR3 consists of 13 residues. In germline, CDR1 is SGHRS, CDR2 YFSETQ. The CDR3 is CASSLRTRQEQFF. The CDR3 bases are TGCGCCAGCAGCCTACGGACTAGGCAAGAGCAGTTCTTC. The full variable domain, rest sourced from reference TRBV5-1 and TRBJ2-1, is KAGVTQTPRYLIKTRGQQVTLSCSPISGHRSVSWYQQTPGQGLQFLFEYFSETQRNKGNFPGRFSGRQFSNSRSEMNVSTLELGDSALYLCASSLRTRQEQFFGPGTRLTVL.

The rearrangement uses TRBV7-2 and TRBJ2-1; D gene unclear. The CDR3 is made up of 13 amino acids. Trimming stripped 5 bases from V and 7 bases from J, with 12 bases between. The germline CDR1 and CDR2 sequences are SGHTA and FQGNSA. CDR3 in DNA: TGTGCCAGCAGCCCCCCATCCGGGAATGAGCAGTTCTTC. This translates into CASSPPSGNEQFF.

CDR3 DNA: TGCGCCAGCAGCTTGGGCAACTCAGGTTCGGGTAACTATGGCTACACCTTC. Its translation is CASSLGNSGSGNYGYTF. The chain links TRBV5-1 to TRBJ1-2; D unclear. This CDR3 spans 17 amino acids. Trimming took off 0 bases at V and 1 base at J, with 16 bases between the two ends. Germline loops: CDR1 SGHRS, CDR2 YFSETQ. Variable domain in full (rest from reference TRBV5-1 and TRBJ1-2): KAGVTQTPRYLIKTRGQQVTLSCSPISGHRSVSWYQQTPGQGLQFLFEYFSETQRNKGNFPGRFSGRQFSNSRSEMNVSTLELGDSALYLCASSLGNSGSGNYGYTFGSGTRLTVV.

The rearrangement joins TRBV7-3 to TRBJ2-3; D not certain. CDR1 is SGHTA and CDR2 is FQGTGA in the germline V gene. CDR3 length: 13 residues. V lost 0 bases to trimming and J lost 6 bases, with 7 bases between them. The CDR3 nucleotides read TGTGCCAGCAGCTTAACCCGGTTGGATACGCAGTATTTT. Protein product: CASSLTRLDTQYF. Looking up the rest from reference TRBV7-3 and TRBJ2-3 gives the full variable domain: GAGVSQTPSNKVTEKGKYVELRCDPISGHTALYWYRQSLGQGPEFLIYFQGTGAADDSGLPNDRFFAVRPEGSVSTLKIQRTERGDSAVYLCASSLTRLDTQYFGPGTRLTVL.